The clone carrying this T cell receptor beta chain was picked up a small number of times. This entry belongs to a study of cytomegalovirus exposure and HLA in healthy donors. Trimming took 5 bases from V and 4 from J; bases not matched to a gene: 5. From germline, CDR1 is SGHNT and CDR2 YYREEE (reference sequence). This CDR3 region has 13 residues. Both 60 Vbeta primers and 13 Jbeta primers went into the PCR. TCRdb's copy holds only in-frame clones and misses some; the assay was immunoSEQ multiplex PCR. The sample has 90,000 to 150,000 clones, less than 65% seen once. This receptor was identified in a middle-aged man in good health and CMV-seropositive. The specimen sequenced was PBMCs. The rearrangement joins TRBV5-4 to TRBJ2-5; TRBD2 matches at 7 bases. The CDR3 nucleotides read TGTGCCAGCAGAACGAGCGGGGTAGAGACCCAGTACTTC. Translating gives CASRTSGVETQYF.